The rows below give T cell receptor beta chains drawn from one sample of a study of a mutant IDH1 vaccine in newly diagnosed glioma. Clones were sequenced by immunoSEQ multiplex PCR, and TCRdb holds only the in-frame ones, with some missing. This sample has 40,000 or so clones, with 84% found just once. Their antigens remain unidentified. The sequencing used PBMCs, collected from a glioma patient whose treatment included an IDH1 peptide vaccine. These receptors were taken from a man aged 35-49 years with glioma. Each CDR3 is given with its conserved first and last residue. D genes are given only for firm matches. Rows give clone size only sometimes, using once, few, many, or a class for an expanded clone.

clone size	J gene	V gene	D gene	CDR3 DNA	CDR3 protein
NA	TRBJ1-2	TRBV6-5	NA	TGTGCCAGCAGTTACCAAGGGACTAACTATGGCTACACCTTC	CASSYQGTNYGYTF
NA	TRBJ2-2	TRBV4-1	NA	TGCGCCAGCAGCCAAGAGCGGAGGATTCCCGGGGAGCTGTTTTTT	CASSQERRIPGELFF
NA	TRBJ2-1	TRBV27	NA	TGTGCCAGCCGGTCTATAACGGGAAACTACAATGAGCAGTTCTTC	CASRSITGNYNEQFF
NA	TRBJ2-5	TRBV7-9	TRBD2	TGTGCCAGCAGCCGGGAGTTAGCGGGAGAGGTGCAAGAGACCCAGTACTTC	CASSRELAGEVQETQYF
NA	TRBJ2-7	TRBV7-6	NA	TGTGCCAGCAGCCAACAGAATCCCTACGAGCAGTACTTC	CASSQQNPYEQYF
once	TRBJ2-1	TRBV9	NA	TGTGCCAGCAGCCCGGCGGAACATGAGCAGTTCTTC	CASSPAEHEQFF
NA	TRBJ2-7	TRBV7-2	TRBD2	TGTGCCAGCAGCTCCATCTCTAGCGGGAGGACCCAAGGGCAGTACTTC	CASSSISSGRTQGQYF
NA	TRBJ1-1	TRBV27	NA	TGTGCCAGCAGTTATACGGAGAACACTGAAGCTTTCTTT	CASSYTENTEAFF
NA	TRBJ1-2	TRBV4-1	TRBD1	TGCGCCAGCAGCCAGATCGACAGGGAATCGGCTGGCTACACCTTC	CASSQIDRESAGYTF
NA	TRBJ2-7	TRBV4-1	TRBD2	TGCGCCAGCAGCCAAGCCGGGACTAGCGGGAGGATTTCCTACGAGCAGTACTTC	CASSQAGTSGRISYEQYF
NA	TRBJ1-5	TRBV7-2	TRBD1	TGTGCCAGCAGCCAGGGACAGGGGAATCAGCCCCAGCATTTT	CASSQGQGNQPQHF
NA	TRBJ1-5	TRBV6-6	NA	TGTGCCAGCCAAGACAGGAGGGGGTCTCAAAAACAGCCCCAGCATTTT	CASQDRRGSQKQPQHF
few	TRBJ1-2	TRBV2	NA	TGTGCCAGCATCTTAGTTGGCTACACCTTC	CASILVGYTF
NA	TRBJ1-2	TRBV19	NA	TGTGCCAGTAGTGTTCTAAGGAATTACTATCATGGCTACACCTTC	CASSVLRNYYHGYTF
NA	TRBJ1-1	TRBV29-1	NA	TGCAGCGTGGACAGCGCCGGAGGCACTGAAGCTTTCTTT	CSVDSAGGTEAFF
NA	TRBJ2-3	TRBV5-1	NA	TGCGCCAGCAGCTTCCGAGAGATGCCCACAGATACGCAGTATTTT	CASSFREMPTDTQYF
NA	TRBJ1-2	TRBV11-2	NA	TGTGCCAGCAGCCGTACTGGGGGGGTCATTAACTATGGCTACACCTTC	CASSRTGGVINYGYTF
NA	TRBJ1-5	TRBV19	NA	TGTGCCAGTAGTGACCTATATAGCAATCAGCCCCAGCATTTT	CASSDLYSNQPQHF
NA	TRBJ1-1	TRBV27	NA	TGTGCCAGCAGTCCTGCATCACCCCGGGGTGAAGCTTTCTTT	CASSPASPRGEAFF
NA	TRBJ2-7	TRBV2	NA	TGTGCCAGCAGTGTCCATCCAGGGAAGGTTCACTTC	CASSVHPGKVHF
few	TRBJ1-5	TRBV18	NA	TGTGCCAGCTCTCGATCCGAGGGCAATCAGCCCCAGCATTTT	CASSRSEGNQPQHF
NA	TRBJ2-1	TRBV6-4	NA	TGTGCCAGCAGTCTGACACTCGGTGTCAATGAGCAGTTCTTC	CASSLTLGVNEQFF
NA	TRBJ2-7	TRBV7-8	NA	TGTGCCAGCAGCTCGGACTATCCCGTCTACGAGCAGTACTTC	CASSSDYPVYEQYF
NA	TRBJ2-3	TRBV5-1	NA	TGCGCCAGCAGCTTGGAGTCGTATAGCACAGATACGCAGTATTTT	CASSLESYSTDTQYF
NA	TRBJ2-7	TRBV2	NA	TGTGCCAGCAGTGCGAACTCTTACGAGCAGTACTTC	CASSANSYEQYF
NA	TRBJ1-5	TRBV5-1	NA	TGCGCCAGCAGCTTGGGTCCCAGTCAGCCCCAGCATTTT	CASSLGPSQPQHF
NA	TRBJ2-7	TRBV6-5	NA	TGTGCCAGCAGTTTCCTATACGAGCAGTACTTC	CASSFLYEQYF
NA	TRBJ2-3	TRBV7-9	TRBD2	TGTGCCAGCCTTTGGACTAGCGGGAGTGCAGATACGCAGTATTTT	CASLWTSGSADTQYF
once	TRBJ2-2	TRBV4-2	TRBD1	TGTGCCAGCAGCCAAGGGACAGGGGACACCGGGGAGCTGTTTTTT	CASSQGTGDTGELFF
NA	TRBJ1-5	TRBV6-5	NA	TGTGCCAGCAGTAGGACGGGAGGCCGGCCCCAGCATTTT	CASSRTGGRPQHF
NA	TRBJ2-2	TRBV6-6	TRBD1	TGTGCCAACAGACAGGGGGCGACCGGGGAGCTGTTTTTT	CANRQGATGELFF
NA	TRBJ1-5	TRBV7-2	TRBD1	TGTGCCAGCAGCTTATCGGGACAGCCTAATCAGCCCCAGCATTTT	CASSLSGQPNQPQHF
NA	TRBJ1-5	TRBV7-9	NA	TGTGCCAGCAGCTTTACAGGAGCTCAGCCCCAGCATTTT	CASSFTGAQPQHF
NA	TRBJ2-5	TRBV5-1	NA	TGCGCCAGCGTCCTGGGCCCAGGACAAGAGACCCAGTACTTC	CASVLGPGQETQYF
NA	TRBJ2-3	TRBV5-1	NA	TGCGCCAGCAGCTTATCTCAAGATACGCAGTATTTT	CASSLSQDTQYF
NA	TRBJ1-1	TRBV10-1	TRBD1	TGCGCCGGACCAGGAACAGGGGGCTATACTGAAGCTTTCTTT	CAGPGTGGYTEAFF
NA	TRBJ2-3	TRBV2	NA	TGTGCCAGCAGGGTAACGATGCAGGGTACGCAGTATTTT	CASRVTMQGTQYF
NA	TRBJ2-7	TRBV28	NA	TGTGCCAGCAGCCAAAACTACGAGCAGTACTTC	CASSQNYEQYF
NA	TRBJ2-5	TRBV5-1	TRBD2	TGCGCCAGCAGCTTGTTTCGGGTAGCGGGAGGGGAGACCCAGTACTTC	CASSLFRVAGGETQYF
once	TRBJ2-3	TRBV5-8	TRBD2	TGTGCCAGCAGCCCGAAGGGTAGCGGGAGATCAGATACGCAGTATTTT	CASSPKGSGRSDTQYF
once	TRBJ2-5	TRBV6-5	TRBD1	TGTGCCAGCAGTCGACAGGGGGGCCTGACCCAGTACTTC	CASSRQGGLTQYF
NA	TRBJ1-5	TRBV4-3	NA	TGCGCCAGCAGCCAGGGGAGGACCAATCAGCCCCAGCATTTT	CASSQGRTNQPQHF
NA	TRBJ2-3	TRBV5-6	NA	TGTGCCAGCAGCTTGGGCTGGAAGGGTACGCAGTATTTT	CASSLGWKGTQYF